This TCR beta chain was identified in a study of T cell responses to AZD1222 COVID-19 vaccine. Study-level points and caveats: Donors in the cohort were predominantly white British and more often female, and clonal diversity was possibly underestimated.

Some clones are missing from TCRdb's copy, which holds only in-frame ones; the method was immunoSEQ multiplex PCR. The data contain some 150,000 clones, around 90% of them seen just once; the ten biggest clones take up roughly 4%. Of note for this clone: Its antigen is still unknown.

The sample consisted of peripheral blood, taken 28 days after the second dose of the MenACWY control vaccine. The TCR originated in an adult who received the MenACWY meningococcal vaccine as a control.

The chain's CDR3 is CASSYSTGLEQFF. The DNA for the CDR3 is TGTGCCAGCAGTTACTCGACGGGTTTGGAGCAGTTCTTC. The chain links TRBV6-5 to TRBJ2-1; no reliable D call. This CDR3 is built from 13 residues. V lost 0 bases to trimming and J lost 10 bases, with 10 bases between them. Germline V gene lookup returns CDR1 MNHEY and CDR2 SVGAGI.